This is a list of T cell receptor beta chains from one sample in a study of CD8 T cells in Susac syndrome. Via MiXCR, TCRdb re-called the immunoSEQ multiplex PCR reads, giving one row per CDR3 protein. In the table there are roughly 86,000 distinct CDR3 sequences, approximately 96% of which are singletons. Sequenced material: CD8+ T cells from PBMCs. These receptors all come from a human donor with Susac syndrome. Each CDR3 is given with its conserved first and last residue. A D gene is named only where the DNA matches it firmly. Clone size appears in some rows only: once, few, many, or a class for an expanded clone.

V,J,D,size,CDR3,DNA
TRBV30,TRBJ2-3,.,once,CAWSTDLTDTQYF,TGTGCCTGGAGCACGGACCTCACAGATACGCAGTATTTT
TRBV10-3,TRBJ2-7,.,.,CAISAPGPLATSYEQYF,TGTGCCATCAGCGCCCCCGGACCGCTGGCTACCTCCTACGAGCAGTACTTC
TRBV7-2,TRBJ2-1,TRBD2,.,CASSLAASGGREQFF,TGTGCCAGCAGCTTAGCGGCTAGCGGGGGGAGAGAGCAGTTCTTC
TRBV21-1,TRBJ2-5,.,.,CASSNMVGGPQETQYF,TGTGCCAGCAGCAATATGGTCGGCGGGCCCCAAGAGACCCAGTACTTC
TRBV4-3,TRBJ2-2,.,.,CASSQDTTQNRNTGELFF,TGCGCCAGCAGCCAAGATACGACTCAAAATAGGAACACCGGGGAGCTGTTTTTT
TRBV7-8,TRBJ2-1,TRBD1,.,CASSLQLGDRGPWYEQFF,TGTGCCAGCAGCCTCCAACTCGGGGACAGGGGCCCCTGGTATGAGCAGTTCTTC
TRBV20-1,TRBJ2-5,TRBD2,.,CSASGGDLQETQYF,TGCAGTGCTAGCGGGGGGGATCTCCAAGAGACCCAGTACTTC
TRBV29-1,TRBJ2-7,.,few,CSVGQGSYEQYF,TGCAGCGTTGGGCAGGGATCCTACGAGCAGTACTTC
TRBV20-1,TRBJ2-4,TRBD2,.,CSARPRLALAKNIQYF,TGCAGTGCGAGACCCCGACTAGCGCTAGCCAAAAACATTCAGTACTTC
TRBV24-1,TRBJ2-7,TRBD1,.,CATSTGQVLYEQYF,TGTGCCACCAGCACGGGACAGGTCCTCTACGAGCAGTACTTC
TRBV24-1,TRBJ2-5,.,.,CATSVGTGREETQYF,TGTGCCACCAGTGTGGGAACAGGGAGGGAGGAGACCCAGTACTTC
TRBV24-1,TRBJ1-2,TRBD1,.,CATSDQDRAESYTF,TGTGCCACCAGTGATCAGGACAGGGCGGAGAGCTACACCTTC
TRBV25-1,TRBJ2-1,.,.,CATKGPGWFF,TGTGCCACCAAAGGCCCAGGGTGGTTCTTC
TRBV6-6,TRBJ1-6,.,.,CASRTSIRSPLHF,TGTGCCAGCAGAACATCTATCCGTTCACCCCTCCACTTT
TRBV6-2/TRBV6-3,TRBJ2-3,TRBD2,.,CASSYKAGGPTDTQYF,TGTGCCAGCAGTTACAAGGCGGGGGGCCCGACAGATACGCAGTATTTT
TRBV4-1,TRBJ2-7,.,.,CASSQDGTQSSYEQYF,TGCGCCAGCAGCCAAGATGGCACACAGAGCTCCTACGAGCAGTACTTC
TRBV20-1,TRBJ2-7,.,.,CSARRTDSYEQYF,TGCAGTGCTAGACGGACTGACTCCTACGAGCAGTACTTC
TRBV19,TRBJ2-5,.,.,CASRERTVQETQYF,TGTGCCAGTAGGGAAAGGACAGTCCAAGAGACCCAGTACTTC
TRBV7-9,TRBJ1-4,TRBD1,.,CASSLALTGTDEKLFF,TGTGCCAGCAGCTTAGCCCTGACAGGGACAGACGAAAAACTGTTTTTT
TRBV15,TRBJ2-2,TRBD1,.,CATSRDGDRVLAGELFF,TGTGCCACCAGCAGAGACGGAGACAGGGTGTTGGCCGGGGAGCTTTTTTTT
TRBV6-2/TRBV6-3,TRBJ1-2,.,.,CAIRPGPNYGYTF,TGTGCCATTCGACCGGGACCTAACTATGGCTACACCTTC
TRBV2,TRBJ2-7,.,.,CASGYRDTSYEQYF,TGTGCCAGCGGATACCGGGACACCTCCTACGAGCAGTACTTC